This T cell receptor beta chain was found in a study of T cell repertoires in cytomegalovirus infection. Study-wide context: Indications came from public TCR beta signatures; they pointed to CMV infection and to a matching HLA type.

Germline assignment: CDR1 SGHDT and CDR2 YYEEEE. Trimming took 1 base from V and 8 from J, leaving 20 bases between them. The CDR3 has 16 amino acids. TCRdb analysed the reads with MiXCR anew, one entry per CDR3 protein. The table lists around 630,000 distinct CDR3 sequences, 20% to 25% of them singletons. Broader study findings: It was HLA-C-restricted CMV-specific TCR beta clonotypes that dominated the response ex vivo.

This clonotype appeared a few times. Its specificity is not known. This chain uses TRBV5-6 with TRBJ2-3; TRBD2 is a possible D gene (7 bases). The sample taken for sequencing was CD8+ T cells from PBMCs. The receptor's source is a human donor in good health (CMV status not recorded). Some clones in this sample may be carry-over from other donors' samples. CDR3 loop: CASSLNLRGRGGTQYF. CDR3 DNA sequence: TGTGCCAGCAGCTTGAATTTGCGGGGGCGAGGGGGTACGCAGTATTTT.